The 28 T cell receptor beta chains listed next were all sequenced from one sample in a study of blood T cell repertoires in COVID-19. The method was immunoSEQ multiplex PCR; TCRdb's version includes in-frame clones alone and lacks a portion of them. Among under 250,000 clones listed, about 83% were seen once. Material: peripheral blood. The receptors shown here come from a human donor in a cohort sampled during active COVID-19.

The chain couples TRBV6-4 to TRBJ2-1; D is perhaps TRBD2 (5 bases). This CDR3 spans 16 amino acids. Trimming pared 3 bases from V and 0 bases from J, leaving 12 bases between. Germline values: CDR1 MRHNA, CDR2 SNTAGT. The CDR3 DNA is TGTGCCAGCAGTGAGGACTTCCCGAGCTCCTACAATGAGCAGTTCTTC. Translating gives CASSEDFPSSYNEQFF.

This chain joins TRBV10-3 and TRBJ1-5; TRBD1 agrees at 7 bases. J gave up 6 bases and V 11 bases, and 10 bases lay outside the gene matches. Germline CDR1 and CDR2: ENHRY and SYGVKD. CDR3 length equals 13 residues. The CDR3 loop is CAHRGTEGQPQHF. The CDR3 DNA follows: TGTGCCCACCGAGGGACAGAAGGTCAGCCCCAGCATTTT.

The chain recombines TRBV20-1 with TRBJ2-2, with TRBD2 as a possible D gene (6 bases). CDR3 length equals 10 residues. In germline, CDR1 is DFQATT, CDR2 SNEGSKA (reference sequence). CDR3 sequence reads: CALGGGELFF. DNA for the CDR3: TGCGCGTTGGGGGGCGGGGAGCTGTTTTTT.

In DNA form, the CDR3 reads TGCGCCAGCAGTGATCGTCGGAGGACGAACACTGAAGCTTTCTTT. The encoded protein is CASSDRRRTNTEAFF. V is TRBV10-2 and J is TRBJ1-1; D not resolved. CDR3 length equals 15 residues. Germline loops: CDR1 WSHSY, CDR2 SAAADI. The V gene lost 3 bases and the J gene lost 1 base, with 12 bases spanning the gap.

The chain combines TRBV6-6 with TRBJ1-1; TRBD1 matches at 10 bases. J gave up 7 bases and V 7 bases, and 9 bases lay outside the gene matches. Germline V gene data show CDR1 as MNHNY and CDR2 as SVGAGI (reference sequence). The CDR3 runs 14 residues. The CDR3 loop is CASIFGTGDFEAFF. Written as DNA, the CDR3 is TGTGCCAGCATCTTCGGGACAGGGGATTTTGAAGCTTTCTTT.

Concerning this clone: Compared with germline, one end of the junction differs, possibly owing to a read error. The chain combines TRBV15 with TRBJ1-2, with D uncertain. Per the germline V gene, CDR1 is LNHNV and CDR2 is YYDKDF (reference sequence). The CDR3 length is 12 residues. The CDR3 DNA reads as TGTGCCACCAGCAGAGAGGACTACGGCTACACCTTC. Translating gives CATSREDYGYTF.

The rearrangement joins TRBV5-4 to TRBJ2-7; 14 positions agree with TRBD2. V shed 4 bases and J 6 bases; nucleotides not matched to a gene: 9. The CDR3 consists of 16 residues. The germline V gene has CDR1 SGHNT and CDR2 YYREEE (reference sequence). CDR3 DNA sequence: TGTGCCAGCAGCCTCAAGGGACTAGCGGGGGAGGGCGAGCAGTACTTC. Its translation is CASSLKGLAGEGEQYF.

The chain joins TRBV9 to TRBJ2-2, with D perhaps TRBD1 (5 bases). The CDR3 runs 14 residues. Germline values: CDR1 SGDLS, CDR2 YYNGEE. V lost 2 bases and J lost 1, with 6 bases in between. This CDR3 reads CASSVQGNTGELFF. DNA for the CDR3: TGTGCCAGCAGCGTCCAGGGGAACACCGGGGAGCTGTTTTTT.

V and J are TRBV5-4 and TRBJ2-2, with D possibly TRBD1 on 5 matching bases. Germline CDR1 reads SGHNT; CDR2 reads YYREEE (reference sequence). Trimming took 3 bases from V and 0 from J, leaving 9 bases between them. This CDR3 comprises 15 residues. CDR3 in amino acids: CASSSTAPNTGELFF. In DNA, the CDR3 is TGTGCCAGCAGCTCGACAGCACCGAACACCGGGGAGCTGTTTTTT. The complete variable domain, with remaining parts taken from reference TRBV5-4 and TRBJ2-2, reads ETGVTQSPTHLIKTRGQQVTLRCSSQSGHNTVSWYQQALGQGPQFIFQYYREEENGRGNFPPRFSGLQFPNYSSELNVNALELDDSALYLCASSSTAPNTGELFFGEGSRLTVL.

The table lists this clone with a few counts. The V call is TRBV28, the J call TRBJ2-7, with D perhaps matching TRBD1 (5 bases). The CDR3 covers 14 residues. The ends were cut back, 7 bases at V and 2 bases at J, with 15 bases in the middle. The V gene's germline CDR1 is MDHEN and CDR2 SYDVKM. The CDR3 DNA sequence: TGTGCCAGCAATTCGGACACCTTTGCCTACGAGCAGTACTTC. This codes for CASNSDTFAYEQYF.

The chain combines TRBV19 with TRBJ2-1; maybe TRBD1 (5 bases). V gave up 5 bases and J gave up 1 base, with 12 bases separating them. This CDR3 region has 15 residues. Germline assignment: CDR1 LNHDA and CDR2 SQIVND (reference sequence). The CDR3 protein is CASSHDRASYNEQFF. In DNA, the CDR3 is TGTGCCAGTAGTCACGACAGAGCATCCTACAATGAGCAGTTCTTC.

This chain uses TRBV5-1 with TRBJ2-3; D possibly corresponds to TRBD1 (5 bases). V was cut by 2 bases and J by 8 bases, with 21 bases left in between. Looked up from germline, CDR1 is SGHRS and CDR2 is YFSETQ. CDR3 length: 16 residues. For the CDR3, the DNA is TGCGCCAGCAGCTTAAAACAGGATCCCCCCAGTAGTACGCAGTATTTT. It codes for CASSLKQDPPSSTQYF.

This clone was observed once. J is TRBJ2-3 and V is TRBV5-5; tentatively, D is TRBD2 (6 bases). Germline assignment: CDR1 SGHKS and CDR2 YYEKEE (reference sequence). V was cut by 0 bases and J by 9 bases, with 11 bases left in between. The CDR3 is 13 amino acids. The CDR3 nucleotides are TGTGCCAGCAGCTTGGGGGCGGAGGGAACGCAGTATTTT. Residues: CASSLGAEGTQYF.

V gene TRBV2 combines with J gene TRBJ1-5; D gene ambiguous. The CDR3 runs 14 residues. Trimming left V 1 base short and J 9 bases short, with 13 bases between. Germline V CDR1 and CDR2: SNHLY, FYNNEI. The CDR3 DNA reads as TGTGCCAGCAGTGAAGTCCAGGCTCGGATGCCCCAGCATTTT. This gives the protein CASSEVQARMPQHF. The complete variable domain, with remaining parts taken from reference TRBV2 and TRBJ1-5, reads EPEVTQTPSHQVTQMGQEVILRCVPISNHLYFYWYRQILGQKVEFLVSFYNNEISEKSEIFDDQFSVERPDGSNFTLKIRSTKLEDSAMYFCASSEVQARMPQHFGDGTRLSIL.

A few counts support this clone. Other DNA sequences in the same sample also yield this CDR3. The rearrangement links TRBV27 to TRBJ1-5, with D hard to call. Trimming left V 3 bases short and J 0 bases short, with 6 bases between. From germline, CDR1 is MNHEY and CDR2 SMNVEV (reference sequence). CDR3 length: 14 residues. CDR3 coding DNA: TGTGCCAGCAGTTTTAGAGGTAGCAATCAGCCCCAGCATTTT. This sequence encodes CASSFRGSNQPQHF.

This clone appeared many times. The chain has TRBV4-2 and TRBJ2-7; TRBD2 aligns across 11 bases. Trimming at V came to 0 bases and at J to 4 bases, leaving 17 bases not matched to a gene. The CDR3 length is 20 residues. Germline loops: CDR1 LGHNA, CDR2 YNFKEQ. CDR3 DNA sequence: TGTGCCAGCAGCCAAGATATTGGTAGCGGGAGGGCCGATTACTTTTACGAGCAGTACTTC. Protein product: CASSQDIGSGRADYFYEQYF.

V is TRBV6-1 and J is TRBJ2-2; 9 bases are shared with TRBD2. Germline V gene lookup returns CDR1 MNHNS and CDR2 SASEGT. V was clipped by 1 base and J by 1 base; unmatched bases: 7. The CDR3 contains 18 residues. Here the CDR3 DNA reads TGTGCCAGCAGTGAAGGAGAGCGGGGGGCCTGGAACACCGGGGAGCTGTTTTTT. Protein product: CASSEGERGAWNTGELFF.

On this clone: Other DNA sequences of this sample code for an identical CDR3. This chain uses TRBV18 with TRBJ2-1, with TRBD1 matching 10 bases. Germline V lookup: CDR1 KGHSH, CDR2 LQKENI. With V trimmed by 2 bases and J by 3 bases, 1 base remained unmatched. The CDR3 is 15 residues long. The chain's CDR3 is CASSPGTGDYNEQFF. In DNA, the CDR3 is TGTGCCAGCTCACCAGGGACAGGGGACTACAATGAGCAGTTCTTC.

The DNA of the CDR3 is TGTGCCAGCAGTGAAGTTAAGCCGAGTAATCAGCCCCAGCATTTT. Its protein is CASSEVKPSNQPQHF. The chain carries TRBV6-1 and TRBJ1-5; D is unresolved. CDR3 length: 15 residues. V was shortened by 1 base and J by 4 bases, with 11 bases between the two germline ends. Germline V gene lookup returns CDR1 MNHNS and CDR2 SASEGT.

The rearrangement uses TRBV5-1 and TRBJ2-5; perhaps TRBD1 as D (6 bases). Germline loops: CDR1 SGHRS, CDR2 YFSETQ. The CDR3 spans 15 residues. V shed 2 bases and J shed 5 bases, with 16 bases lying between them. The CDR3 here is CASSLRGTGGETQYF. DNA for the CDR3: TGCGCCAGCAGCTTAAGGGGGACGGGCGGGGAGACCCAGTACTTC.

The rearrangement uses TRBV9 and TRBJ2-2, with 8 positions matching TRBD1. Germline-derived CDR1 and CDR2 are SGDLS and YYNGEE. Losses at the gene ends were 1 base for V and 6 bases for J; bases not matched to a gene: 5. The CDR3 loop spans 15 amino acids. This CDR3 is CASSVSGGHAGELFF. DNA of the CDR3: TGTGCCAGCAGCGTATCAGGGGGCCATGCCGGGGAGCTGTTTTTT.

The V gene is TRBV19, the J gene TRBJ2-3, with 7 bases matching TRBD1. Unmatched junction bases numbered 14, after V lost 10 bases and J lost 4 bases. The CDR3 is 15 residues long. The germline gives CDR1 LNHDA, CDR2 SQIVND (reference sequence). The CDR3, as DNA: TGTGCCATAGCTAAGACAGGGTCGGTCTCAGATACGCAGTATTTT. Encoded protein: CAIAKTGSVSDTQYF.

This clone was recorded at least ten times. The chain links TRBV18 to TRBJ2-1; D not certain. The CDR3 length is 12 residues. Germline V gene sequence: CDR1 KGHSH, CDR2 LQKENI. V shed 1 base and J shed 8 bases, with 6 bases lying between them. For the CDR3, the DNA is TGTGCCAGCTCACCACAGGAGTATGAGCAGTTCTTC. Protein product: CASSPQEYEQFF.

The rearrangement uses TRBV18 and TRBJ2-3; perhaps TRBD2 as D (6 bases). The CDR3 sequence is 12 residues long. The V end was cut by 2 bases, the J end by 8 bases, with 8 bases between. CDR1 is KGHSH, CDR2 LQKENI, per germline. The chain's CDR3 is CASSPGGSTQYF. In DNA, the CDR3 is TGTGCCAGCTCACCAGGGGGGAGTACGCAGTATTTT. The full variable domain, completed using reference TRBV18 and TRBJ2-3, is NAGVMQNPRHLVRRRGQEARLRCSPMKGHSHVYWYRQLPEEGLKFMVYLQKENIIDESGMPKERFSAEFPKEGPSILRIQQVVRGDSAAYFCASSPGGSTQYFGPGTRLTVL.

The chain is built from TRBV5-6 and TRBJ1-2, with TRBD1 matching 7 bases. Germline V gene data show CDR1 as SGHDT and CDR2 as YYEEEE. V trimming: 0 bases; J trimming: 6 bases; junction bases outside the gene matches: 2. The CDR3 consists of 13 residues. CDR3 protein: CASSLGQGDGYTF. CDR3 sequence (DNA): TGTGCCAGCAGCTTGGGGCAGGGGGATGGCTACACCTTC.

CDR3 DNA sequence: TGTGCCAGTAGTAAGGGGACTAGCGGCCCTAGCACAGATACGCAGTATTTT. Its protein is CASSKGTSGPSTDTQYF. This chain links TRBV19 with TRBJ2-3; 11 bases are a match to TRBD2. The germline V gene encodes CDR1 LNHDA and CDR2 SQIVND (reference sequence). The CDR3 is made up of 17 amino acids. The V gene end was trimmed by 4 bases and the J gene end by 0 bases; junction bases not matched to a gene: 6.

J is TRBJ2-7 and V is TRBV5-1; TRBD2 matches at 13 bases. Germline trimming cut 0 bases from V and 0 bases from J; bases unmatched to any gene: 9. The CDR3 has 19 residues. Germline V gene sequence: CDR1 SGHRS, CDR2 YFSETQ. CDR3 sequence reads: CASSLDWTSGGSLSYEQYF. CDR3 coding DNA: TGCGCCAGCAGCTTGGACTGGACTAGCGGGGGTTCACTCTCCTACGAGCAGTACTTC.

The chain joins TRBV3-1 (or the pseudogene TRBV3-2) to TRBJ1-1, with D tentatively TRBD1 (5 bases). Trimming cost V 1 base and J 0 bases, with 9 bases left between them. Germline lookup yields CDR1 LGHDT and CDR2 YNNKEL (reference sequence). The CDR3 spans 15 residues. The CDR3 DNA reads TGTGCCAGCAGCCAAGCTGGGGCTGTGAACACTGAAGCTTTCTTT. Protein: CASSQAGAVNTEAFF.